What follows are 12 T cell receptor beta chains derived from one specimen sequenced in a study of blood T cells in healthy people across ages. A sample-barcoded 5' primer and a J-beta primer mix were used in a second PCR of about 7 to 11 cycles. TCRdb fed the 5' RACE reads into MiXCR, producing one record per CDR3 protein. This table has about 730,000 distinct CDR3 sequences, roughly 47% appearing once. Sequenced sample: blood. Receptor source: a woman aged 55-75 years in good health.

The chain is built from TRBV18 and TRBJ2-1, with a possible D match to TRBD1 (6 bases). V lost 1 base to trimming and J lost 7 bases, with 14 bases between them. Germline CDR1 is KGHSH and CDR2 is LQKENI. This CDR3 has 15 residues. This CDR3 reads CASSPQTGFGNEQFF. DNA for the CDR3: TGTGCCAGCTCACCACAGACAGGTTTCGGAAATGAGCAGTTCTTC.

The chain links TRBV7-9 to TRBJ2-7; 8 bases align to TRBD1. V gave up 4 bases and J gave up 0 bases; unmatched junction bases: 5. Per the germline V gene, CDR1 is SEHNR and CDR2 is FQNEAQ (reference sequence). The CDR3 is 15 residues long. CDR3 region: CASSSGGASSYEQYF. CDR3 nucleotide sequence: TGTGCCAGCAGCTCAGGGGGCGCGAGCTCCTACGAGCAGTACTTC.

This clonotype came up a few times. The J gene is TRBJ2-3, the V gene TRBV7-9, with 10 bases lining up with TRBD1. The germline V gene has CDR1 SEHNR and CDR2 FQNEAQ (reference sequence). The CDR3 is 16 residues long. J gave up 0 bases and V 4 bases, and 4 bases lay outside the gene matches. As DNA, the CDR3 is TGTGCCAGCAGCTCACCGGGACAGGGGAGCACAGATACGCAGTATTTT. This codes for CASSSPGQGSTDTQYF.

Many counts were recorded for this clonotype. CDR3 residues: CSAKDQGSTDTQYF. The CDR3 DNA reads TGCAGTGCTAAAGACCAGGGGAGCACAGATACGCAGTATTTT. This sequence joins TRBV20-1 and TRBJ2-3, with D perhaps TRBD1 (6 bases). The CDR3 has 14 amino acids. Trimming removed 4 bases from V and 0 bases from J, with 11 bases in between. Germline V CDR1 and CDR2: DFQATT, SNEGSKA (reference sequence).

On this clonotype itself: Relative to the germline gene, one junction end is altered; a read error may explain this. The gene calls are TRBV7-7 and TRBJ2-3; the match to TRBD2 covers 11 bases. The CDR3 loop spans 15 amino acids. Germline CDR1 and CDR2: SSHAT and FNYEAQ (reference sequence). The CDR3 DNA is TGTGTCAGCAGCTCGGGACTAGCGGGCACAGATACGCAGTATTTT. Its translation: CVSSSGLAGTDTQYF.

This clonotype appeared a few times. The V and J genes are TRBV29-1 and TRBJ2-1; D might be TRBD2 (7 bases). The CDR3 has 12 amino acids. V was pared by 6 bases and J by 6 bases, with 12 bases between. Germline CDR1 is SQVTM and CDR2 is ANQGSEA. CDR3 in amino acids: CSVARGGNEQFF. The CDR3 bases are TGCAGCGTGGCAAGGGGGGGCAATGAGCAGTTCTTC.

In this sample, this clonotype turned up a few times. The chain uses TRBV27 and TRBJ1-1, with TRBD1 identical over 7 bases. Germline CDR1 MNHEY, CDR2 SMNVEV (reference sequence). CDR3 length: 17 residues. J was trimmed by 0 bases and V by 5 bases; bases with no gene match: 12. For the CDR3, the DNA is TGTGCCAGCAGTATGGGGCAGGGGGGCTGGCTGAACACTGAAGCTTTCTTT. Its translation: CASSMGQGGWLNTEAFF.

The J gene is TRBJ2-2, the V gene TRBV9; TRBD2 matches at 13 bases. Germline CDR1 reads SGDLS; CDR2 reads YYNGEE. The CDR3 totals 18 residues. J gave up 6 bases and V 1 base, and 9 bases lay outside the gene matches. The CDR3 region is CASSVSLAGGDGAGELFF. The CDR3 DNA sequence: TGTGCCAGCAGCGTATCACTAGCGGGAGGGGACGGTGCCGGGGAGCTGTTTTTT.

This clonotype was recorded once. The chain joins TRBV20-1 to TRBJ1-4; 9 nucleotides align to TRBD1. This CDR3 spans 16 amino acids. Germline V CDR1 and CDR2: DFQATT, SNEGSKA (reference sequence). The J segment lost 5 bases and the V segment lost 3 bases, leaving 10 bases of the junction unmatched. The CDR3: CSARGGTGLMNEKLFF. The DNA of the CDR3 is TGCAGTGCTAGGGGGGGGACAGGGCTAATGAATGAAAAACTGTTTTTT.

The chain carries TRBV5-1 and TRBJ2-3; 9 nucleotides align to TRBD1. Unmatched junction bases numbered 12, after V lost 4 bases and J lost 3 bases. This CDR3 comprises 17 residues. CDR1 and CDR2 (germline): SGHRS, YFSETQ. Here the CDR3 DNA reads TGCGCCAGCAGCCCCACGATAACAGGGGGCGGGACAGATACGCAGTATTTT. This codes for CASSPTITGGGTDTQYF.

This clonotype has at least ten counts. V usage is TRBV7-2 and J usage is TRBJ2-6; D is perhaps TRBD1 or TRBD2 (5 bases each). V was clipped by 5 bases and J by 3 bases, with 20 bases between them. The CDR3 consists of 18 residues. CDR1 is SGHTA and CDR2 is FQGNSA in the germline V gene. The chain's CDR3 is CASSLSGPLVSGANVLTF. In nucleotides, the CDR3 is TGTGCCAGCAGCCTCTCGGGACCTTTAGTCAGTGGGGCCAACGTCCTGACTTTC.

The table lists this clonotype with a count of one. The chain recombines TRBV5-1 with TRBJ2-5; 7 bases agree with TRBD1. The DNA matches TRBJ2-7 better at its end, which makes the J call doubtful. CDR1 is SGHRS and CDR2 is YFSETQ in the germline V gene. CDR3 size: 16 residues. The CDR3 nucleotides read TGCGCCAGCAGCTCATTATCCGGGACAGCGGCCGACGAGCAGTACTTC. Its translation: CASSSLSGTAADEQYF.